One and the same sample provided the 27 T cell receptor beta chains below, sequenced in a study of T cell changes during pregnancy in multiple sclerosis. Only in-frame clones appear in the TCRdb table, and some are missing; sequencing was by immunoSEQ multiplex PCR. Here the sample spans about 40,000 clones, 90% being singletons. The input for sequencing was CD4+ T cells from peripheral blood mononuclear cells, taken in the third trimester of pregnancy. The receptors here all came from a female donor with multiple sclerosis, enrolled in a pregnancy study.

V gene TRBV7-2 combines with J gene TRBJ2-4; 7 bases match TRBD1. Germline V CDR1 and CDR2: SGHTA, FQGNSA. Trimming at V came to 4 bases and at J to 0 bases, leaving 9 bases not matched to a gene. CDR3 length: 17 amino acids. The CDR3 nucleotides read TGTGCCAGCAGCTCCCGGACAGGACAACTAGCCAAAAACATTCAGTACTTC. Amino acid sequence: CASSSRTGQLAKNIQYF.

The chain's CDR3 is CSTHWDTTDTQYF. CDR3 DNA: TGCAGCACCCATTGGGACACCACAGATACGCAGTATTTT. The chain couples TRBV29-1 to TRBJ2-3, with a tentative D call TRBD1 (6 bases). The CDR3 spans 13 residues. Trimming took off 8 bases at V and 2 bases at J, with 14 bases between the two ends. Germline lookup yields CDR1 SQVTM and CDR2 ANQGSEA.

The chain recombines TRBV5-1 with TRBJ2-7, with unresolved D. The V gene lost 4 bases and the J gene lost 2 bases, with 19 bases spanning the gap. Germline assignment: CDR1 SGHRS and CDR2 YFSETQ. There are 16 residues in the CDR3. The CDR3 region is CASSTLVGSQTYEQYF. CDR3 in DNA: TGCGCCAGCAGCACCCTAGTAGGTAGTCAGACCTACGAGCAGTACTTC.

The chain recombines TRBV18 with TRBJ2-1; TRBD2 matches at 7 bases. This CDR3 comprises 15 residues. V shed 0 bases and J 4 bases; nucleotides not matched to a gene: 3. Germline-derived CDR1 and CDR2 are KGHSH and LQKENI. Here the CDR3 reads CASSPPSGDYNEQFF. CDR3 nucleotides: TGTGCCAGCTCACCACCCAGCGGGGATTACAATGAGCAGTTCTTC.

The chain links TRBV6-1 to TRBJ2-1; D is uncertain. Deletions cut 4 bases from V and 0 bases from J, with 13 bases between. This CDR3 spans 16 amino acids. Germline V CDR1 and CDR2: MNHNS, SASEGT. Written as DNA, the CDR3 is TGTGCCAGCAGTGCTCTCAGGCAGAGCTCCTACAATGAGCAGTTCTTC. Protein sequence: CASSALRQSSYNEQFF.

This chain connects TRBV19 to TRBJ1-4; D gene uncertain. In germline, CDR1 is LNHDA, CDR2 SQIVND (reference sequence). The CDR3 runs to 16 residues. V shed 3 bases and J shed 0 bases, with 11 bases lying between them. Here the CDR3 reads CASSIYSTPTNEKLFF. DNA for the CDR3: TGTGCCAGTAGTATTTACTCGACACCAACTAATGAAAAACTGTTTTTT. The complete variable domain, with remaining parts taken from reference TRBV19 and TRBJ1-4, reads DGGITQSPKYLFRKEGQNVTLSCEQNLNHDAMYWYRQDPGQGLRLIYYSQIVNDFQKGDIAEGYSVSREKKESFPLTVTSAQKNPTAFYLCASSIYSTPTNEKLFFGSGTQLSVL.

The chain links TRBV18 to TRBJ1-4, with a possible D match to TRBD1 (6 bases). CDR3 size: 14 residues. Germline-derived CDR1 and CDR2 are KGHSH and LQKENI. Between the trimmed V and J ends, which lost 8 bases and 0 bases, there was a span of 10 bases. CDR3 region: CASRNRATNEKLFF. CDR3 nucleotides: TGTGCCAGCCGGAACAGGGCAACTAATGAAAAACTGTTTTTT.

V is TRBV6-1 and J is TRBJ2-1; 9 bases line up with TRBD2. Germline V gene data show CDR1 as MNHNS and CDR2 as SASEGT. V lost 6 bases, J lost 0 bases, and 3 bases stayed unmatched. This CDR3 is 15 amino acids long. The CDR3 DNA reads as TGTGCCAGCAGGCGGGAGGGGATCTCCTACAATGAGCAGTTCTTC. Translation gives CASRREGISYNEQFF.

This chain joins TRBV19 and TRBJ1-5; D is perhaps TRBD1 (6 bases). The CDR3 has 16 residues. Trimming stripped 3 bases from V and 0 bases from J, with 12 bases between. CDR1 is LNHDA, CDR2 SQIVND, per germline (reference sequence). In DNA form, the CDR3 reads TGTGCCAGTAGTATCAGACAGGTTTCTAGCAATCAGCCCCAGCATTTT. Encoded protein: CASSIRQVSSNQPQHF.

Written as DNA, the CDR3 is TGTGCCAGCCGACCCCGGGACAGGGAATACGAGCAGTACTTC. Translating it yields CASRPRDREYEQYF. V gene TRBV21-1 combines with J gene TRBJ2-7; the table's D call, TRBD1, was not checked against the DNA. TRBV21-1 is an annotated pseudogene. The CDR3 loop spans 14 amino acids.

The chain couples TRBV9 to TRBJ2-7; tentative D call: TRBD1 (5 bases). V lost 1 base and J 6 bases, leaving 11 bases between the germline ends. Germline loops: CDR1 SGDLS, CDR2 YYNGEE. The CDR3 is 13 residues long. In nucleotides, the CDR3 is TGTGCCAGCAGCGTACAAGGGGCGTCCGAGCAGTACTTC. This encodes CASSVQGASEQYF.

The CDR3 sequence is CASSPDHRVSGNTIYF. The CDR3 DNA reads TGTGCCAGCTCACCGGATCACAGGGTCTCCGGAAACACCATATATTTT. This chain links TRBV18 with TRBJ1-3, with D possibly being TRBD1 (6 bases). Germline loops: CDR1 KGHSH, CDR2 LQKENI. The V end was cut by 3 bases, the J end by 4 bases, with 16 bases between. The CDR3 has 16 amino acids. The whole variable domain, filled in from reference TRBV18 and TRBJ1-3, reads NAGVMQNPRHLVRRRGQEARLRCSPMKGHSHVYWYRQLPEEGLKFMVYLQKENIIDESGMPKERFSAEFPKEGPSILRIQQVVRGDSAAYFCASSPDHRVSGNTIYFGEGSWLTVV.

V and J are TRBV7-2 and TRBJ2-2, with a tentative D call TRBD2 (6 bases). The germline gives CDR1 SGHTA, CDR2 FQGNSA. Trimming pared 0 bases from V and 5 bases from J, leaving 10 bases between. The CDR3 is 15 residues long. The CDR3 loop reads CASSLALGGTGELFF. The CDR3 nucleotides read TGTGCCAGCAGCTTAGCATTGGGAGGAACCGGGGAGCTGTTTTTT.

J is TRBJ1-1 and V is TRBV30; tentative D call: TRBD1 (5 bases). CDR3 length: 13 amino acids. Trimming removed 3 bases at V and 1 base at J, with 9 bases between. CDR1 is GTSNPN, CDR2 SVGIG, per germline (reference sequence). CDR3 nucleotide sequence: TGTGCCTGGAGGAAGGGGTCGAACACTGAAGCTTTCTTT. It translates to CAWRKGSNTEAFF. The complete variable domain, with remaining parts taken from reference TRBV30 and TRBJ1-1, reads SQTIHQWPATLVQPVGSPLSLECTVEGTSNPNLYWYRQAAGRGLQLLFYSVGIGQISSEVPQNLSASRPQDRQFILSSKKLLLSDSGFYLCAWRKGSNTEAFFGQGTRLTVV.

In this sample, this clone turned up once. The chain has TRBV28 and TRBJ1-1; TRBD1 matches at 8 bases. The junction had 1 base not matched to a gene; V was cut back by 3 bases and J by 1 base. This CDR3 comprises 14 residues. Germline V gene data show CDR1 as MDHEN and CDR2 as SYDVKM. The CDR3 nucleotides are TGTGCCAGCAGTTTCGGGACAGGGAACACTGAAGCTTTCTTT. This encodes CASSFGTGNTEAFF.

V is TRBV5-4 and J is TRBJ2-5, with 16 bases that match TRBD2. V lost 4 bases and J lost 3; bases outside the gene matches: 3. This CDR3 region has 16 residues. CDR1 is SGHNT and CDR2 is YYREEE in the germline V gene (reference sequence). CDR3 protein: CASSPGLAGGKETQYF. The CDR3 nucleotides read TGTGCCAGCAGCCCGGGACTAGCGGGAGGGAAAGAGACCCAGTACTTC.

This clone was seen once. V and J are TRBV30 and TRBJ2-7, with D possibly matching TRBD2 (5 bases). The CDR3 sequence is 13 residues long. Germline V lookup: CDR1 GTSNPN, CDR2 SVGIG (reference sequence). The germline V and J ends were trimmed by 1 base and 2 bases, with 9 bases remaining between them. In nucleotides, the CDR3 is TGTGCCTGGAGTGACGGGGTTACCTACGAGCAGTACTTC. Protein: CAWSDGVTYEQYF.

The chain has TRBV7-9 and TRBJ1-1; no clear D. The CDR3 is 14 amino acids. Looked up from germline, CDR1 is SEHNR and CDR2 is FQNEAQ (reference sequence). The V end was cut by 4 bases, the J end by 2 bases, with 11 bases between. The CDR3 sequence: CASSSFPGNTEAFF. CDR3 nucleotide sequence: TGTGCCAGCAGCTCTTTTCCGGGAAACACTGAAGCTTTCTTT.

The chain uses TRBV7-2 and TRBJ1-1; 8 nucleotides line up with TRBD1. From germline, CDR1 is SGHTA and CDR2 FQGNSA. With 5 bases clipped from V and 4 bases from J, the junction kept 9 bases outside the gene matches. This CDR3 contains 15 residues. The CDR3 here is CASSPRTGLATEAFF. The CDR3 region has the DNA TGTGCCAGCAGCCCCAGGACAGGGTTGGCCACTGAAGCTTTCTTT. Full variable domain (rest looked up from reference TRBV7-2 and TRBJ1-1): GAGVSQSPSNKVTEKGKDVELRCDPISGHTALYWYRQSLGQGLEFLIYFQGNSAPDKSGLPSDRFSAERTGGSVSTLTIQRTQQEDSAVYLCASSPRTGLATEAFFGQGTRLTVV.

About this clone: The sample holds other DNA sequences that translate to the same CDR3. This sequence joins TRBV4-3 and TRBJ1-5; 9 nucleotides agree with TRBD1. Germline V gene lookup returns CDR1 LGHNA and CDR2 YSLEER. The CDR3 is made up of 16 amino acids. The ends lost 0 bases at V and 7 bases at J; junction bases unmatched: 7. The CDR3: CASSQDWGQGRQPQHF. Written as DNA, the CDR3 is TGCGCCAGCAGCCAAGATTGGGGACAGGGAAGGCAGCCCCAGCATTTT.

This clone was seen a single time. The J gene is TRBJ2-3, the V gene TRBV10-1; TRBD2 matches at 8 bases. The germline gives CDR1 WNHNN, CDR2 SYGVQD (reference sequence). Unmatched junction bases numbered 4, after V lost 11 bases and J lost 0 bases. CDR3 length: 13 amino acids. As DNA, the CDR3 is TGCGCCCTTAGCGGGGATAGCACAGATACGCAGTATTTT. Its translation is CALSGDSTDTQYF.

The J gene is TRBJ2-3, the V gene TRBV5-4; tentatively, D is TRBD2 (6 bases). CDR1 is SGHNT and CDR2 is YYREEE in the germline V gene (reference sequence). The CDR3 contains 16 residues. V was shortened by 2 bases and J by 2 bases, with 15 bases between the two germline ends. CDR3: CASSFGGRSYTDTQYF. The CDR3 DNA sequence: TGTGCCAGCAGCTTCGGGGGACGGTCCTACACAGATACGCAGTATTTT.

The rearrangement uses TRBV27 and TRBJ1-5; maybe TRBD1 (5 bases). Germline V gene lookup returns CDR1 MNHEY and CDR2 SMNVEV (reference sequence). V lost 6 bases, J lost 1 base, and 13 bases lay in between. The CDR3 totals 15 residues. CDR3 sequence reads: CASRPRGTSNQPQHF. CDR3 DNA: TGTGCCAGCAGACCCCGGGGGACCAGCAATCAGCCCCAGCATTTT.

This chain connects TRBV12-5 to TRBJ2-3, with TRBD2 matching 10 bases. V shed 1 base and J 4 bases; nucleotides not matched to a gene: 2. The CDR3 runs to 15 residues. Germline V gene sequence: CDR1 LGHNT, CDR2 FRNRAP. CDR3 loop: CASGLGLAGADTQYF. In DNA form, the CDR3 reads TGTGCTAGTGGTTTGGGGCTAGCGGGAGCAGATACGCAGTATTTT.

In DNA form, the CDR3 reads TGCGCCAGCAGCCCGGCGGGCCAGCCTAATGAGCAGTACTTC. It encodes CASSPAGQPNEQYF. The gene calls are TRBV5-1 and TRBJ2-7, with D perhaps matching TRBD2 (5 bases). The CDR3 spans 14 residues. The germline V gene has CDR1 SGHRS and CDR2 YFSETQ. The V and J ends lost 4 bases and 7 bases respectively, with 18 bases between them.

The chain recombines TRBV10-2 with TRBJ1-2, with 7 positions matching TRBD1. The CDR3 is 16 residues long. V lost 0 bases, J lost 4 bases, and 8 bases stayed unmatched. From germline, CDR1 is WSHSY and CDR2 SAAADI. The CDR3, as DNA: TGCGCCAGCAGTGAGTCTTATTCCGGGACAGTCTATGGCTACACCTTC. This translates into CASSESYSGTVYGYTF.

The rearrangement uses TRBV9 and TRBJ2-2, with 13 positions matching TRBD2. The CDR3 runs 17 residues. Germline CDR1 SGDLS, CDR2 YYNGEE. V was clipped by 4 bases and J by 7 bases; unmatched bases: 10. This CDR3 is CASSLQTSGRYNGELFF. The CDR3 DNA reads TGTGCCAGCAGCCTTCAGACTAGCGGGAGGTATAACGGGGAGCTGTTTTTT.